Listed below are T cell receptor beta chains from one sample, sequenced in a study of lymphopenia after photon versus proton radiotherapy. Using immunoSEQ multiplex PCR, the repertoire was profiled, and TCRdb retains in-frame clones only, with some absent. This table holds about 68,000 clones, roughly 93% found once. The specimen was peripheral blood, collected from a patient treated with photon-based radiotherapy. These receptors were taken from a woman aged 70 to 79 with pancreatic cancer. Both conserved end residues are part of each CDR3. The D gene is left open where the match is weak. Only some rows state a clone size, as once, few, many or a class for expanded clones.

NA | TRBJ1-1 | TRBD1 | TRBV11-1 | CASSFQTGTTEAFF | TGTGCCAGCAGCTTCCAGACAGGGACGACTGAAGCTTTCTTT
NA | TRBJ1-3 | NA | TRBV6-5 | CASSSTSSSGNTIYF | TGTGCCAGCAGTTCTACATCCTCTTCTGGAAACACCATATATTTT
few | TRBJ2-2 | NA | TRBV25-1 | CASSELQNTGELFF | TGTGCCAGCAGTGAACTTCAGAACACCGGGGAGCTGTTTTTT
NA | TRBJ1-4 | TRBD1 | TRBV5-1 | CASRLTGSEKLFF | TGCGCCAGCAGATTGACAGGGTCTGAAAAACTGTTTTTT
NA | TRBJ2-1 | TRBD1 | TRBV5-1 | CASSPGTGYNEQFF | TGCGCCAGCAGCCCCGGGACAGGGTACAATGAGCAGTTCTTC
NA | TRBJ2-3 | TRBD1 | TRBV7-9 | CASSEGQITDTQYF | TGTGCCAGCAGCGAGGGACAGATCACAGATACGCAGTATTTT
NA | TRBJ2-2 | TRBD2 | TRBV5-1 | CASSLTWTSGSSGELFF | TGCGCCAGCAGCTTGACCTGGACTAGCGGGAGTTCCGGGGAGCTGTTTTTT
NA | TRBJ1-1 | NA | TRBV21-1 | CASSPRENTEAFF | TGTGCCAGCAGCCCCAGGGAGAACACTGAAGCTTTCTTT
NA | TRBJ2-5 | NA | TRBV5-6 | CASSLGLDWETQYF | TGTGCCAGCAGCTTGGGGCTTGATTGGGAGACCCAGTACTTC
NA | TRBJ2-5 | NA | TRBV29-1 | CSVGPQETQYF | TGCAGCGTTGGGCCCCAAGAGACCCAGTACTTC
few | TRBJ2-7 | NA | TRBV29-1 | CSVVGRGEDEQYF | TGCAGCGTTGTAGGCAGGGGAGAGGACGAGCAGTACTTC
NA | TRBJ2-5 | TRBD1 | TRBV28 | CASRAGGRRETQYF | TGTGCCAGCAGGGCAGGGGGTCGTCGAGAGACCCAGTACTTC
NA | TRBJ2-5 | NA | TRBV14 | CASSPRGGLETQYF | TGTGCCAGCAGCCCCCGGGGCGGGTTAGAGACCCAGTACTTC
once | TRBJ2-3 | NA | TRBV4-1 | CASSQEGGGRRARDTQYF | TGCGCCAGCAGCCAAGAGGGAGGGGGTCGGAGGGCCAGAGATACGCAGTATTTT
NA | TRBJ1-1 | TRBD1 | TRBV7-2 | CASSPDRVGTEAFF | TGTGCCAGCAGCCCAGACAGGGTGGGCACTGAAGCTTTCTTT
NA | TRBJ2-5 | TRBD2 | TRBV27 | CASSPGTRGKETQYF | TGTGCCAGCAGTCCTGGGACTAGGGGGAAAGAGACCCAGTACTTC
NA | TRBJ2-2 | NA | TRBV7-9 | CASSLVKSGELFF | TGTGCCAGCAGCTTAGTTAAGTCCGGGGAGCTGTTTTTT
NA | TRBJ2-5 | TRBD2 | TRBV7-2 | CASSLSLAGGLGTQYF | TGTGCCAGCAGCTTATCACTAGCGGGAGGGCTGGGGACCCAGTACTTC
NA | TRBJ1-2 | TRBD1 | TRBV5-1 | CASSLGQGGYGYTF | TGCGCCAGCAGCTTGGGACAGGGGGGTTATGGCTACACCTTC
once | TRBJ2-5 | NA | TRBV7-2 | CASSLARGGALQETQYF | TGTGCCAGCAGCTTAGCTCGAGGTGGAGCGCTACAAGAGACCCAGTACTTC
NA | TRBJ1-2 | NA | TRBV7-9 | CASSPGPNQNYGYTF | TGTGCCAGCAGCCCGGGACCTAACCAAAACTATGGCTACACCTTC
NA | TRBJ2-1 | TRBD2 | TRBV28 | CASSPWTSGLNEQFF | TGTGCCAGCAGCCCCTGGACTAGCGGCCTAAATGAGCAGTTCTTC
NA | TRBJ1-1 | NA | TRBV19 | CASSMRGSSNTEAFF | TGTGCCAGTAGTATGAGGGGTAGTAGTAACACTGAAGCTTTCTTT